The T cell receptor (beta chain) under discussion was sequenced for a study of shared clonotypes between healthy human individuals. As for the study in general: A couple of female and a few male donors aged 18 to 49 were enrolled.

Looked up from germline, CDR1 is MDHEN and CDR2 is SYDVKM. The V end lost 4 bases, the J end lost 4 bases, and 8 bases lay between the germline ends. This CDR3 contains 13 residues. Several immunoSEQ plates held equal portions of the genomic DNA taken from each subset. Using immunoSEQ multiplex PCR, the repertoire was profiled, and TCRdb retains in-frame clones only, with some absent. Here the sample spans just over 2,000,000 clones, 95% being singletons. A word on this clone: The identical CDR3 is also encoded by other nucleotide sequences in the sample.

The chain carries TRBV28 and TRBJ1-5, with D maybe TRBD1 (5 bases). The sample taken for sequencing was naive CD4+ T cells sorted from blood. Subset described: CD45RA+ positively selected. The TCR sequence derives from a man aged 18 to 29 in good health. For the CDR3, the DNA is TGTGCCAGCAGTTCGGGGGGGAATCAGCCCCAGCATTTT. It codes for CASSSGGNQPQHF.